Each of the 22 T cell receptor beta chains below was sequenced from the same sample in a study of beta chain bispecific antibodies for T cell cancers. Their target antigens are unknown. TCRdb itself ran the 5' RACE reads through MiXCR, one entry per CDR3 protein. The repertoire holds 20,000 to 25,000 distinct CDR3 sequences, with 2% to 2.5% as singletons. Either OKT3 anti-CD3 antibody or CD3/CD28 beads expanded T cells from blood mononuclear cells over roughly 3 days. Findings and caveats of the study: The TRBV12-3 share of total TRBV signal fell approximately 99% after anti-TRBV12 rather than anti-CD19 exposure. In these mixed samples, most targeted TRBV reads derived from the leukemia cell line.

Specimen: healthy donor T cells cultured with leukemia cells, collected from a culture containing a bispecific antibody targeting TCR Vbeta12. These receptors originate from a human donor in good health. Some clones in this sample may be carry-over from other donors' samples.

This clonotype occurred many times. V is TRBV4-1 and J is TRBJ2-3; 7 nucleotides line up with TRBD1. This CDR3 is 16 amino acids long. CDR1 is MGHRA, CDR2 YSYEKL, per germline. Trimming cost V 4 bases and J 0 bases; bases outside gene matches: 7. The CDR3 sequence is CASSLMTGTSTDTQYF. CDR3 DNA sequence: TGCGCCAGCAGCCTCATGACAGGGACAAGCACAGATACGCAGTATTTT.

This clonotype was seen at least ten times. The V gene is TRBV5-1, the J gene TRBJ2-7; perhaps TRBD2 as D (6 bases). Looked up from germline, CDR1 is SGHRS and CDR2 is YFSETQ. The CDR3 runs 15 residues. V gave up 4 bases and J gave up 6 bases, with 20 bases separating them. CDR3 sequence reads: CASSPLEGASLEQYF. The CDR3 region has the DNA TGCGCCAGCAGCCCGTTGGAGGGAGCCTCCCTCGAGCAGTACTTC.

This clonotype was detected ten times or more. The chain is built from TRBV6-1 and TRBJ2-1; D gene uncertain. Germline CDR1 MNHNS, CDR2 SASEGT. V was clipped by 3 bases and J by 10 bases, with 7 bases between them. The CDR3 loop spans 11 amino acids. This CDR3 is CASSDTDEQFF. The CDR3 DNA follows: TGTGCCAGCAGTGATACAGACGAGCAGTTCTTC.

Ten or more counts support this clonotype. This chain connects TRBV10-2 to TRBJ1-2; D not certain. The germline V gene has CDR1 WSHSY and CDR2 SAAADI. The CDR3 sequence is 12 residues long. Trimming shortened V by 10 bases and J by 5 bases, and 14 bases separated the two germline ends. The CDR3 spells CATGGEIYGYTF. The CDR3 DNA sequence: TGCGCCACCGGCGGGGAGATATATGGCTACACCTTC.

This clonotype showed up many times. This chain uses TRBV27 with TRBJ2-5; the match to TRBD2 covers 8 bases. J was trimmed by 2 bases and V by 8 bases; bases with no gene match: 13. This CDR3 is built from 16 residues. CDR1 MNHEY and CDR2 SMNVEV come from the germline V gene (reference sequence). The CDR3 loop is CASAALIGGGQETQYF. The CDR3 nucleotides read TGTGCCAGCGCCGCCCTAATTGGCGGGGGGCAAGAGACCCAGTACTTC.

This clonotype was counted a few times. This chain links TRBV7-9 with TRBJ2-5; maybe TRBD1 (5 bases). Trimming took off 5 bases at V and 4 bases at J, with 11 bases between the two ends. CDR3 length: 13 amino acids. CDR1 and CDR2 (germline): SEHNR, FQNEAQ (reference sequence). The CDR3 is CASSPAQGETQYF. CDR3 DNA sequence: TGTGCCAGCAGCCCCGCCCAGGGAGAGACCCAGTACTTC.

This clonotype was detected only a few times. This sequence joins TRBV5-1 and TRBJ2-7, with TRBD1 identical over 8 bases. Losses at the gene ends were 5 bases for V and 1 base for J; bases not matched to a gene: 11. This CDR3 contains 16 residues. Germline CDR1 SGHRS, CDR2 YFSETQ. CDR3 bases: TGCGCCAGCAGTCTGTCCGCGGACAGGGCGTCCTACGAGCAGTACTTC. Translating gives CASSLSADRASYEQYF.

This clonotype was detected many times. The gene calls are TRBV20-1 and TRBJ2-7; TRBD2 agrees at 8 bases. Germline CDR1 DFQATT, CDR2 SNEGSKA (reference sequence). The CDR3 runs to 16 residues. The V segment lost 1 base and the J segment 0 bases; nucleotides outside the gene matches: 8. The CDR3 is CSARGAGGVPSYEQYF. For the CDR3, the DNA is TGCAGTGCTAGAGGAGCCGGGGGGGTACCCTCCTACGAGCAGTACTTC.

This clonotype was observed many times. The chain links TRBV3-1 to TRBJ2-4; 9 bases agree with TRBD1. The ends lost 4 bases at V and 7 bases at J; junction bases unmatched: 8. The CDR3 is 15 amino acids. The germline V gene encodes CDR1 LGHDT and CDR2 YNNKEL (reference sequence). CDR3 sequence reads: CASSPPLTGGNIQYF. The CDR3 DNA is TGTGCCAGCAGCCCCCCCCTGACAGGGGGGAACATTCAGTACTTC.

This clonotype was found many times. The rearrangement links TRBV11-2 to TRBJ2-2; tentatively, D is TRBD2 (5 bases). This CDR3 has 16 amino acids. The V gene lost 1 base and the J gene lost 0 bases, with 9 bases spanning the gap. Germline V gene data show CDR1 as SGHAT and CDR2 as FQNNGV. CDR3 sequence: CASSLVPGSNTGELFF. CDR3 nucleotides: TGTGCCAGCAGCTTAGTGCCGGGGTCGAACACCGGGGAGCTGTTTTTT.

At least ten counts were recorded for this clonotype. The rearrangement links TRBV14 to TRBJ2-6; 9 bases match TRBD2. Trimming took 1 base from V and 4 from J; bases not matched to a gene: 14. The CDR3 is made up of 20 amino acids. CDR1 is SGHDN, CDR2 FVKESK, per germline. The CDR3, as DNA: TGTGCCAGCAGCCAAGTCGCTCCGGGACTAGCCCCCTCCGGGGCCAACGTCCTGACTTTC. This codes for CASSQVAPGLAPSGANVLTF.

This clonotype showed up many times. V gene TRBV13 combines with J gene TRBJ1-2; D is uncertain. The germline V gene has CDR1 PRHDT and CDR2 FYEKMQ (reference sequence). Trimming took off 2 bases at V and 5 bases at J, with 9 bases between the two ends. The CDR3 has 13 amino acids. This CDR3 reads CASSLLTSYGYTF. CDR3 nucleotide sequence: TGTGCCAGCAGCTTATTAACATCGTATGGCTACACCTTC.

This clonotype has at least ten counts. The J gene is TRBJ2-7, the V gene TRBV13; TRBD1 matches at 7 bases. The V gene end was trimmed by 5 bases and the J gene end by 2 bases; junction bases not matched to a gene: 12. CDR1 PRHDT and CDR2 FYEKMQ come from the germline V gene (reference sequence). The length of the CDR3 is 16 residues. CDR3 sequence reads: CASSTMTGTDTYEQYF. The CDR3, as DNA: TGTGCCAGCAGCACGATGACCGGGACAGATACCTACGAGCAGTACTTC.

This clonotype showed up many times. The chain uses TRBV20-1 and TRBJ2-5, with TRBD2 identical over 11 bases. Trimming took 5 bases from V and 1 from J; bases not matched to a gene: 6. Per the germline V gene, CDR1 is DFQATT and CDR2 is SNEGSKA (reference sequence). The CDR3 spans 15 residues. The CDR3 DNA follows: TGCAGTGCTCCCGCTAGCGGGGGGCCCCAAGAGACCCAGTACTTC. Residues: CSAPASGGPQETQYF.

The chain recombines TRBV18 with TRBJ2-7; D possibly uses TRBD1 or TRBD2 (6 bases each). This CDR3 region has 16 residues. V dropped 4 bases and J dropped 2 bases, with 18 bases sitting between them. CDR1 KGHSH and CDR2 LQKENI come from the germline V gene. The CDR3 DNA reads TGTGCCAGCTCACACTATAGGGGCGGGGACACCTACGAGCAGTACTTC. Its protein product is CASSHYRGGDTYEQYF.

There are many counts of this clonotype. The chain is built from TRBV19 and TRBJ2-1; 16 bases are shared with TRBD2. The V gene's germline CDR1 is LNHDA and CDR2 SQIVND (reference sequence). The J segment lost 0 bases and the V segment lost 3 bases, leaving 8 bases of the junction unmatched. There are 20 residues in the CDR3. The CDR3 DNA reads TGTGCCAGTAGTATGGCTCTGGGACTAGCGGGGGGGAGCTCCTACAATGAGCAGTTCTTC. Translation gives CASSMALGLAGGSSYNEQFF.

Ten or more counts support this clonotype. This chain links TRBV6-2 or TRBV6-3 with TRBJ2-7; D may match TRBD1 or TRBD2 (5 bases each). Germline V gene data show CDR1 as MNHEY and CDR2 as SVGEGT. This CDR3 is built from 13 residues. V lost 2 bases and J lost 4, with 9 bases in between. CDR3: CASSYNRTYEQYF. The CDR3 region has the DNA TGTGCCAGCAGTTACAACAGGACTTACGAGCAGTACTTC.

The V gene is TRBV19, the J gene TRBJ2-1; possibly TRBD2 for D (6 bases). V was trimmed by 5 bases and J by 8 bases, leaving 10 bases between them. This CDR3 contains 12 residues. Germline assignment: CDR1 LNHDA and CDR2 SQIVND (reference sequence). The CDR3 reads CASSLTSYEQFF. The CDR3, as DNA: TGTGCCAGTAGTTTAACTAGCTATGAGCAGTTCTTC.

This clonotype came up many times. The chain is built from TRBV5-4 and TRBJ1-6; no clear D. CDR3 length: 13 residues. The V gene lost 4 bases and the J gene lost 9 bases, with 11 bases spanning the gap. Germline-derived CDR1 and CDR2 are SGHNT and YYREEE (reference sequence). The CDR3 DNA follows: TGTGCCAGCAGCGATCCTTATGGTTCACCCCTCCACTTT. Translating gives CASSDPYGSPLHF. Variable domain in full (rest from reference TRBV5-4 and TRBJ1-6): ETGVTQSPTHLIKTRGQQVTLRCSSQSGHNTVSWYQQALGQGPQFIFQYYREEENGRGNFPPRFSGLQFPNYSSELNVNALELDDSALYLCASSDPYGSPLHFGNGTRLTVT.

This clonotype was recorded many times. The J gene is TRBJ2-3, the V gene TRBV3-1; D is tentatively TRBD1 or TRBD2 (5 bases each). The CDR3 is 17 residues long. Trimming removed 0 bases at V and 2 bases at J, with 15 bases between. Germline values: CDR1 LGHDT, CDR2 YNNKEL (reference sequence). The CDR3 region has the DNA TGTGCCAGCAGCCAAGACTATGGGGACGGCTACACAGATACGCAGTATTTT. Amino acids: CASSQDYGDGYTDTQYF.

Ten or more counts support this clonotype. The J gene is TRBJ1-6, the V gene TRBV3-1; 7 bases match TRBD1. Germline-derived CDR1 and CDR2 are LGHDT and YNNKEL (reference sequence). J gave up 4 bases and V 5 bases, and 8 bases lay outside the gene matches. The CDR3 extends over 16 amino acids. DNA for the CDR3: TGTGCCAGCAGCTCAGAGCACAGGGGTTATAATTCACCCCTCCACTTT. It translates to CASSSEHRGYNSPLHF.

This clonotype showed up many times. This sequence joins TRBV14 and TRBJ2-7, with D perhaps assigned TRBD1 or TRBD2 (5 bases each). The ends were cut back, 6 bases at V and 1 base at J, with 13 bases in the middle. Germline V lookup: CDR1 SGHDN, CDR2 FVKESK. This CDR3 is 14 amino acids long. The CDR3 is CASSLGPLSYEQYF. CDR3 in DNA: TGTGCCAGCAGTCTGGGACCGCTTTCCTACGAGCAGTACTTC.